The 10 T cell receptor beta chains below all came from one sample that was sequenced in a study of shared clonotypes between healthy human individuals (dated by TCRdb to between 2020 and 2021). CD8 naive samples were obtained by positive selection for CCR7 among CD45RO-negative cells, yielding a CD45RA+CCR7+ population from which TemRA cells were excluded. The library was generated by the immunoSEQ multiplex PCR assay. TCRdb re-hosts the immuneACCESS table, in-frame sequences only. Its copies lack some clones; in the studies checked, an unresolved V gene accounts for under half of them, and the cause for the rest is not known. In all, the sample holds about 820,000 clones, and 80% to 95% of those were seen once. The ten largest clones capture 20% to 30% of the sample. Sequences were obtained from naive CD8+ T cells sorted from blood. Sample cell subset or site, as interpreted from the label and publication: CD45RA+CCR7+. These receptor sequences come from a man aged 30 to 45 in good health.

V usage is TRBV7-9 and J usage is TRBJ2-7; unclear D gene. Per the germline V gene, CDR1 is SEHNR and CDR2 is FQNEAQ (reference sequence). This CDR3 has 13 amino acids. Deletions cut 5 bases from V and 7 bases from J, with 15 bases between. The CDR3 is CASSLPTSWEQYF. The CDR3 coding sequence is TGTGCCAGCAGCCTACCGACCTCCTGGGAGCAGTACTTC.

The chain has TRBV7-2 and TRBJ2-3, with a possible D match to TRBD2 (6 bases). CDR1 is SGHTA and CDR2 is FQGNSA in the germline V gene. This CDR3 comprises 19 residues. V was pared by 2 bases and J by 2 bases, with 23 bases between. In nucleotides, the CDR3 is TGTGCCAGCAGCTTACGTTCTGGTAGCGGAGACCCTGTCACAGATACGCAGTATTTT. Amino acids: CASSLRSGSGDPVTDTQYF.

The gene calls are TRBV2 and TRBJ2-7; the match to TRBD2 covers 11 bases. This CDR3 contains 15 residues. The germline V gene has CDR1 SNHLY and CDR2 FYNNEI. After removal of 6 bases from V and 3 bases from J, the junction contained 7 bases not matched to a gene. The CDR3 is CASSPGLAAIYEQYF. CDR3 nucleotides: TGTGCCAGCAGCCCGGGACTAGCGGCGATCTACGAGCAGTACTTC.

This clone has just one count. This chain joins TRBV28 and TRBJ2-7, with 11 positions matching TRBD1. The CDR3 has 14 residues. V dropped 11 bases and J dropped 3; count of bases not matched to a gene: 9. Looked up from germline, CDR1 is MDHEN and CDR2 is SYDVKM. CDR3 DNA: TGTGCCGGATCCGGGACAGGGGGTTTCTACGAGCAGTACTTC. Protein sequence: CAGSGTGGFYEQYF.

This chain uses TRBV10-3 with TRBJ2-1, with 7 bases identical to TRBD2. The CDR3 covers 14 residues. Germline lookup yields CDR1 ENHRY and CDR2 SYGVKD. Losses at the gene ends were 3 bases for V and 7 bases for J; bases not matched to a gene: 6. CDR3 DNA: TGTGCCATCAGTGACAGGTGGGAGGGGAATGAGCAGTTCTTC. Its translation is CAISDRWEGNEQFF.

The rearrangement uses TRBV7-9 and TRBJ2-5, with TRBD2 as a possible D gene (5 bases). Germline loops: CDR1 SEHNR, CDR2 FQNEAQ (reference sequence). This CDR3 spans 13 amino acids. V lost 3 bases and J 0 bases, leaving 5 bases between the germline ends. The CDR3 loop reads CASSLRDQETQYF. In DNA form, the CDR3 reads TGTGCCAGCAGCTTGAGGGACCAAGAGACCCAGTACTTC.

The CDR3 DNA follows: TGTGCCAGCAGTCCGGGGAATCGGAACACTGAAGCTTTCTTT. Translating it yields CASSPGNRNTEAFF. The chain links TRBV25-1 to TRBJ1-1; no reliable D call. CDR1 MGHDK and CDR2 SYGVNS come from the germline V gene. This CDR3 region has 14 residues. Between the trimmed V and J ends, which lost 5 bases and 1 base, there was a span of 11 bases.

CDR3 in DNA: TGTGCCAGCAGCTTAAGTTCTAGCGGGAGAGAGACCCAGTACTTC. It is translated as CASSLSSSGRETQYF. This chain uses TRBV7-3 with TRBJ2-5; 10 bases map to TRBD2. V lost 1 base and J lost 4; bases outside the gene matches: 3. The CDR3 loop spans 15 amino acids. CDR1 and CDR2 from the germline V gene are SGHTA and FQGTGA. The complete variable domain, with remaining parts taken from reference TRBV7-3 and TRBJ2-5, reads GAGVSQTPSNKVTEKGKYVELRCDPISGHTALYWYRQSLGQGPEFLIYFQGTGAADDSGLPNDRFFAVRPEGSVSTLKIQRTERGDSAVYLCASSLSSSGRETQYFGPGTRLLVL.

In its sample, this clone was seen many times. The genes are TRBV6-4 and TRBJ2-1; D possibly corresponds to TRBD1 (6 bases). CDR3 length equals 15 residues. Germline V CDR1 and CDR2: MRHNA, SNTAGT. V gave up 6 bases and J gave up 4 bases, with 16 bases separating them. CDR3 DNA sequence: TGTGCCAGCAGCCCTCAGCCGGACAGTTACAATGAGCAGTTCTTC. Translating it yields CASSPQPDSYNEQFF.

V is TRBV6-6 and J is TRBJ2-7; D gene ambiguous. Germline CDR1 is MNHNY and CDR2 is SVGAGI (reference sequence). V gave up 4 bases and J gave up 0 bases, with 10 bases separating them. CDR3 size: 14 residues. This chain's CDR3 is CASSSTIASYEQYF. The CDR3 bases are TGTGCCAGCAGTTCTACAATTGCCTCCTACGAGCAGTACTTC.